This TCR beta chain emerged from a study of blood T cell repertoires in COVID-19. This clone was observed a single time. Germline CDR1 reads SQVTM; CDR2 reads ANQGSEA. The CDR3 has 16 amino acids. The V gene lost 2 bases and the J gene lost 0 bases, with 13 bases spanning the gap. In the original workflow: Amplification of reference gene primers was used by the study to estimate nucleated cell counts. Profiled with immunoSEQ multiplex PCR; TCRdb holds only in-frame clones, not every one. The V and J calls and clone size are taken from that table; D and trimming were inferred from the DNA. The table shows 150,000 to 200,000 clones, with over 75% occurring only once. Ages ranged from about 18 to 89 years, with residence in around 24 US areas. Recovered status in Cohort 3 required two negative PCRs, clearance, or symptom resolution.

The sequence was obtained from a woman under 30 who had recovered from COVID-19. The chain combines TRBV29-1 with TRBJ1-4; D ambiguous. The sample consisted of PBMCs or T cells enriched from blood (not recorded which). As DNA, the CDR3 is TGCAGCGTTGAATATAAGGAGGGTCCAACTAATGAAAAACTGTTTTTT. This codes for CSVEYKEGPTNEKLFF.